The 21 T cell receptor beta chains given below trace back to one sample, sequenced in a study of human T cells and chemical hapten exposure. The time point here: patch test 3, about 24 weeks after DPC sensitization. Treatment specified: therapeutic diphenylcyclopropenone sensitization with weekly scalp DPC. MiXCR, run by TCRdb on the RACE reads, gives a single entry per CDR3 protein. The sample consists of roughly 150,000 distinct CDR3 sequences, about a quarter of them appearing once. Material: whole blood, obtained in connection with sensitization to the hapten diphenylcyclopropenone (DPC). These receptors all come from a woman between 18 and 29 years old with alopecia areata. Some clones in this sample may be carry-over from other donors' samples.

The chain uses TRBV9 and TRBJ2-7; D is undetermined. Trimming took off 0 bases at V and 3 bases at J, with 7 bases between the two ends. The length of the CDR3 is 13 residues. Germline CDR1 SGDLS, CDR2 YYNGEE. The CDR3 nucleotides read TGTGCCAGCAGCGTAGAGGCCGACTACGAGCAGTACTTC. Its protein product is CASSVEADYEQYF.

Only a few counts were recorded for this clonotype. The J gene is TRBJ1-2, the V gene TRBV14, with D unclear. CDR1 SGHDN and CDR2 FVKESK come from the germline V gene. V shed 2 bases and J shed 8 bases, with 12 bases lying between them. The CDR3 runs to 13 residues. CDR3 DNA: TGTGCCAGCAGCCAAACCCAGCACGGAGGCTACACCTTC. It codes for CASSQTQHGGYTF.

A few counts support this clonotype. CDR3 protein: CATSDRPNQPQHF. The DNA of the CDR3 is TGTGCCACCAGTGATAGGCCCAATCAGCCCCAGCATTTT. V is TRBV24-1 and J is TRBJ1-5; D ambiguous. Germline values: CDR1 KGHDR, CDR2 SFDVKD. The V gene lost 3 bases and the J gene lost 3 bases, with 5 bases spanning the gap. CDR3 length: 13 amino acids.

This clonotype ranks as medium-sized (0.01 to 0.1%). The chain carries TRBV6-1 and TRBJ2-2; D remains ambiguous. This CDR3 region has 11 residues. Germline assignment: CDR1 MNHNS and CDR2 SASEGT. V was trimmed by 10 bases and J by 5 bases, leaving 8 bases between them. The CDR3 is CAIRVTGELFF. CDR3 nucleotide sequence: TGTGCCATTCGGGTAACCGGGGAGCTGTTTTTT.

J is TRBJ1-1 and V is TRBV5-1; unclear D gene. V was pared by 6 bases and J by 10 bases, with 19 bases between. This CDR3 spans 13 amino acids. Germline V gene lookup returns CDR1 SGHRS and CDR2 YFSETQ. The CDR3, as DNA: TGCGCCAGCATGGACGAAAACCGCCGAGGAGCTTTCTTT. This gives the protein CASMDENRRGAFF.

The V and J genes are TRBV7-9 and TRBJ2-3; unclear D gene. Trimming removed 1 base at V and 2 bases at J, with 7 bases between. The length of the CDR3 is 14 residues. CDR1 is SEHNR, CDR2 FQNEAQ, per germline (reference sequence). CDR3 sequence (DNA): TGTGCCAGCAGCTTAGAGACCTACACAGATACGCAGTATTTT. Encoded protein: CASSLETYTDTQYF.

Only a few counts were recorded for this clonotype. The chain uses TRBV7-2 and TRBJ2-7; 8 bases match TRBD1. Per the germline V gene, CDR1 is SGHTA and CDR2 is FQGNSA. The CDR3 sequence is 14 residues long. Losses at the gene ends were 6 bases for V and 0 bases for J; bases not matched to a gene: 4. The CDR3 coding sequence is TGTGCCAGCAGGGGACAGGCTAGCTCCTACGAGCAGTACTTC. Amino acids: CASRGQASSYEQYF.

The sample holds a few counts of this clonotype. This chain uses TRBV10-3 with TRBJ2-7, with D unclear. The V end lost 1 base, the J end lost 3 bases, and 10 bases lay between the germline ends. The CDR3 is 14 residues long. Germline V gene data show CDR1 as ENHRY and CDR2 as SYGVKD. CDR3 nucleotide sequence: TGTGCCATCAGTGAGTTGGGCGGTTTCTACGAGCAGTACTTC. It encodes CAISELGGFYEQYF.

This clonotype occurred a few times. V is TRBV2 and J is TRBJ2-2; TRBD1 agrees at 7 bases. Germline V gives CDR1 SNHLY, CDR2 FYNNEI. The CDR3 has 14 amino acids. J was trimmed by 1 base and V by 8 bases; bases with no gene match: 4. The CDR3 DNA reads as TGTGCCAGCGTGGGACAGATGAACACCGGGGAGCTGTTTTTT. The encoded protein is CASVGQMNTGELFF.

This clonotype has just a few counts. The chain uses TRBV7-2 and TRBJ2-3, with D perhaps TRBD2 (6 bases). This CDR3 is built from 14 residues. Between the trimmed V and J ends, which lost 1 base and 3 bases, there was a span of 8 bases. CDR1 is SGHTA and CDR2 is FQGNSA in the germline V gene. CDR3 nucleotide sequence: TGTGCCAGCAGCTTAGGCGGGATTACAGATACGCAGTATTTT. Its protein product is CASSLGGITDTQYF.

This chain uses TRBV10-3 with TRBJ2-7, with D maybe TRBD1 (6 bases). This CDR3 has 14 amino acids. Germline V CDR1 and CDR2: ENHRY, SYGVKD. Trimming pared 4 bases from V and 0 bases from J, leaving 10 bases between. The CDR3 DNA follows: TGTGCCATCAGTGCAAGGGGGAGCTCCTACGAGCAGTACTTC. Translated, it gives CAISARGSSYEQYF.

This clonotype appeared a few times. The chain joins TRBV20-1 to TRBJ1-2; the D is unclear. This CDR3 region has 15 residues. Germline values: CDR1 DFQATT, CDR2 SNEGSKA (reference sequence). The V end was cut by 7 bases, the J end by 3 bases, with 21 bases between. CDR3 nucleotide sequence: TGCAGTGTATTCCAGCCATCGTCGACTGACTATGGCTACACCTTC. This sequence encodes CSVFQPSSTDYGYTF.

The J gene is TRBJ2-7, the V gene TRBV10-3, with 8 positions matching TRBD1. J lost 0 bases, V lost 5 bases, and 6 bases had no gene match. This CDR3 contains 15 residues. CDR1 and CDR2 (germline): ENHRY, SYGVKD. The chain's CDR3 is CAISNRDRSSYEQYF. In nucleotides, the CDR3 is TGTGCCATCAGTAACCGGGACAGGAGCTCCTACGAGCAGTACTTC.

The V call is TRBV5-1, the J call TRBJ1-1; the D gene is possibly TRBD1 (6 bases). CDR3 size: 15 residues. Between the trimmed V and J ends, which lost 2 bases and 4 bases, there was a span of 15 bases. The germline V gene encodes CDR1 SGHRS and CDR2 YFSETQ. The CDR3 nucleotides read TGCGCCAGCAGCTTTTCGGACAGATCATTCACTGAAGCTTTCTTT. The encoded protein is CASSFSDRSFTEAFF. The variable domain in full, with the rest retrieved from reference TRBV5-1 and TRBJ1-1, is KAGVTQTPRYLIKTRGQQVTLSCSPISGHRSVSWYQQTPGQGLQFLFEYFSETQRNKGNFPGRFSGRQFSNSRSEMNVSTLELGDSALYLCASSFSDRSFTEAFFGQGTRLTVV.

CDR3 region: CASSQEVTPTGELFF. DNA of the CDR3: TGCGCCAGCAGCCAAGAAGTGACTCCCACCGGGGAGCTGTTTTTT. The J gene is TRBJ2-2, the V gene TRBV4-3; no clear D gene. The CDR3 contains 15 residues. Germline CDR1 LGHNA, CDR2 YSLEER. The V end was cut by 0 bases, the J end by 4 bases, with 9 bases between.

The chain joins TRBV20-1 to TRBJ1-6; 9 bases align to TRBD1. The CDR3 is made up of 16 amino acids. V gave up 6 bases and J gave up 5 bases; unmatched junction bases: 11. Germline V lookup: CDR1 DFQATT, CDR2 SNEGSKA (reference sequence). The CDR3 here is CSAIYSGQGHNSPLHF. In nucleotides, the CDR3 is TGCAGTGCCATCTATTCGGGACAGGGTCATAATTCACCCCTCCACTTT.

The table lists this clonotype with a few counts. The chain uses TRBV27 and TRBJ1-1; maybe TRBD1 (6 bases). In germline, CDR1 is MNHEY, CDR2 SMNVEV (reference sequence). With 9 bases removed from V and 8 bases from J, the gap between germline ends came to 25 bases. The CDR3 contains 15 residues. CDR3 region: CASTTRAQNRGEAFF. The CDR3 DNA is TGTGCCAGTACGACCCGGGCCCAGAATAGGGGGGAAGCTTTCTTT.

The CDR3 region has the DNA TGTGCCGCGGCGGAGCACACTGAAGCTTTCTTT. Translating it yields CAAAEHTEAFF. V usage is TRBV10-3 and J usage is TRBJ1-1; the D is unclear. V was trimmed by 11 bases and J by 3 bases, leaving 10 bases between them. Germline loops: CDR1 ENHRY, CDR2 SYGVKD. The CDR3 is 11 residues long.

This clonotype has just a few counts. CDR3 residues: CASSLRRGDNEQFF. CDR3 sequence (DNA): TGTGCCAGCAGTTTGCGGAGGGGGGACAATGAGCAGTTCTTC. J is TRBJ2-1 and V is TRBV6-2 or TRBV6-3; D tentatively fits TRBD1 or TRBD2 (6 bases each). Trimming pared 4 bases from V and 5 bases from J, leaving 12 bases between. Looked up from germline, CDR1 is MNHEY and CDR2 is SVGEGT. The CDR3 has 14 amino acids.

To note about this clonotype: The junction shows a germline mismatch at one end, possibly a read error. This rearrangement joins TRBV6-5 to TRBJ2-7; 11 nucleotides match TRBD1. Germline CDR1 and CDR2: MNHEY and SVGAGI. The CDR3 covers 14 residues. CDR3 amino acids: CASSRTGGNYGQYF. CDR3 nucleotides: TGTGCCAGCAGTCGGACAGGGGGCAACTACGGGCAGTACTTC.

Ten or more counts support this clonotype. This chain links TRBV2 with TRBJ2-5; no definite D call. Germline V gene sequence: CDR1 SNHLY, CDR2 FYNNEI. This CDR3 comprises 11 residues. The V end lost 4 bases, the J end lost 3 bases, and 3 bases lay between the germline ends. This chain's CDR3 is CASSVEETQYF. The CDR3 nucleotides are TGTGCCAGCAGTGTAGAAGAGACCCAGTACTTC.